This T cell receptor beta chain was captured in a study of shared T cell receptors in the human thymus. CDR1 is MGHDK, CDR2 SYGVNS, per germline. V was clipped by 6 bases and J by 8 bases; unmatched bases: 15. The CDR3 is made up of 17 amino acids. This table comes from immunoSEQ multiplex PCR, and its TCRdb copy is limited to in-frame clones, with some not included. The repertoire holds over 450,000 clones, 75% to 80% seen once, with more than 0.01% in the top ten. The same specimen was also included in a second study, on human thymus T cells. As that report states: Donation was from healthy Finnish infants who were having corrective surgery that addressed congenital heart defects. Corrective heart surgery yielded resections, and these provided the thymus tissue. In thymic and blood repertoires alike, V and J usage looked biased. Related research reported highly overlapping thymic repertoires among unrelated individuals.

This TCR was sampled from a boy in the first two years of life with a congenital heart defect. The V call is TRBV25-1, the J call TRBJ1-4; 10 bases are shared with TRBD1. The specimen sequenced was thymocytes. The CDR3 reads CASRSSRDRGPSEKLFF. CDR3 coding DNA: TGTGCCAGCAGATCTTCCCGGGACAGGGGTCCTTCGGAAAAACTGTTTTTT.